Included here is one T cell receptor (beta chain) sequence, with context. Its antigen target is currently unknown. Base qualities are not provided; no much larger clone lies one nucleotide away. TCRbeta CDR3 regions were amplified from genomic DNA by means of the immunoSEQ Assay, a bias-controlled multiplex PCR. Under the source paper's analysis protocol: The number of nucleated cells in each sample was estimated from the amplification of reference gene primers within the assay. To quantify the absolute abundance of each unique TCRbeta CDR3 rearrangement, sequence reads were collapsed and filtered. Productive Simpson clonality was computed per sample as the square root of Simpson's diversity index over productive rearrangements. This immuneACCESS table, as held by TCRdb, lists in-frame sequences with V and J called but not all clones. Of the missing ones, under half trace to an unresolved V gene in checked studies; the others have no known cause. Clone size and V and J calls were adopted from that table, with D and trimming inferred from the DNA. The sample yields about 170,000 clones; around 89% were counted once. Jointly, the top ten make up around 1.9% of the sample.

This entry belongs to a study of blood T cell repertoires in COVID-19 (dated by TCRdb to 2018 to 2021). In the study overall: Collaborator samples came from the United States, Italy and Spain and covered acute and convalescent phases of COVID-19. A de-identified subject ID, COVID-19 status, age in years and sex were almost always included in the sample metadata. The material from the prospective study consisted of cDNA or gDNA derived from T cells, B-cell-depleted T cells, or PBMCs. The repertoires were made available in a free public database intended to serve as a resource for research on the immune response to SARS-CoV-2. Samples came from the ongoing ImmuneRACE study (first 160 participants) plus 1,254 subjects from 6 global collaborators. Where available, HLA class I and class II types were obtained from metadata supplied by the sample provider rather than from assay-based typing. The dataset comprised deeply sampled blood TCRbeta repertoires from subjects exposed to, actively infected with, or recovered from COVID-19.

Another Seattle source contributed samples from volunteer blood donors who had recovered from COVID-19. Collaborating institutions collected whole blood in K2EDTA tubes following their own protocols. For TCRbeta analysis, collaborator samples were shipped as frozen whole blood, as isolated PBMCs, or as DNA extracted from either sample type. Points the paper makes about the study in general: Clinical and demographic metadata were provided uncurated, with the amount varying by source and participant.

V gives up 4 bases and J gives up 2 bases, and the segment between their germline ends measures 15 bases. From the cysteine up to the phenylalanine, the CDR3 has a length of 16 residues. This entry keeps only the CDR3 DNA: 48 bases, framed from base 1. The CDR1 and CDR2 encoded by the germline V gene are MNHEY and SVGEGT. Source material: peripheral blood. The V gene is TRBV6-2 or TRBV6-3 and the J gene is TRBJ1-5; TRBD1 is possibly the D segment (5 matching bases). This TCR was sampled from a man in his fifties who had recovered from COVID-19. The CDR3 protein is CASSSWAGLGNQPQHF. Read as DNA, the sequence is TGTGCCAGCAGTTCGTGGGCAGGGCTTGGCAATCAGCCCCAGCATTTT.